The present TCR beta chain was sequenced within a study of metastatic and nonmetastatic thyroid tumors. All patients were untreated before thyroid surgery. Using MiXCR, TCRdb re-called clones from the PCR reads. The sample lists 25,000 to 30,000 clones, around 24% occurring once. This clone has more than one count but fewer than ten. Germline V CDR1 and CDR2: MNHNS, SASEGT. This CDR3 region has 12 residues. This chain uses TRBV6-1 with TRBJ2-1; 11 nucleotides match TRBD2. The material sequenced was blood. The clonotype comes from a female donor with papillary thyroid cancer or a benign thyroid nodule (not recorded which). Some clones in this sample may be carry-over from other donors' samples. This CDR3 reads CAGTSGYNEQFF. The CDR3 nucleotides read TGTGCGGGGACTAGCGGATACAATGAGCAGTTCTTC.